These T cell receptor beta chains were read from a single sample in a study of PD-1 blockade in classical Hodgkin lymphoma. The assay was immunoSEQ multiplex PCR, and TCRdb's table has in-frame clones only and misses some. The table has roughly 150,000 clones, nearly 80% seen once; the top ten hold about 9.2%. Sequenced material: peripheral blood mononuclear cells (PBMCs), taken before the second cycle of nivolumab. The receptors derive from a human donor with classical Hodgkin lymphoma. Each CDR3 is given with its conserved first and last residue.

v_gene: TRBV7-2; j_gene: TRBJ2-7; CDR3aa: CASSFTGTAYEQYF
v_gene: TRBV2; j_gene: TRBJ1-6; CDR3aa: CASSEAGGALSSPLHF
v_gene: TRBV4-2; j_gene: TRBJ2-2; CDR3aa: CASSRRAVGTGELFF
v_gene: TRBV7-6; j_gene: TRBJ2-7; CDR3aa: CASSLLGHPSYEQYF
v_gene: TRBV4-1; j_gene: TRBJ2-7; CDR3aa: CASSQPGTGRGLYF
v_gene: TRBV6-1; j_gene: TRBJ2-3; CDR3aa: CASSESGGADTQYF
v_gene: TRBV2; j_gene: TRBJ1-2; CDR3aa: CASSASLGTGYGYTF
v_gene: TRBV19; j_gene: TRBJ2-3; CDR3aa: CASSATHDLQGASDTQYF
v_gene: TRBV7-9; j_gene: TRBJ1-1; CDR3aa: CASSSKDRNTEAFF
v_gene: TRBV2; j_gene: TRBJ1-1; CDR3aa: CASRSDRGTEAFF
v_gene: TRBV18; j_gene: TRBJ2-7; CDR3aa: CASSPGLARDPEQYF
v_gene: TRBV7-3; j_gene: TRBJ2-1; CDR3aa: CASSLTRLGGRGEQFF
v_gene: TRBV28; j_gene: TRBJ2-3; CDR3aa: CASRYGRDTQYF
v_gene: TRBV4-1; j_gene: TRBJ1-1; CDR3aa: CASSQAIQGASTLNTEAFF
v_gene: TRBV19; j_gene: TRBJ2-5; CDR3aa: CASSRPFRGGGETQYF
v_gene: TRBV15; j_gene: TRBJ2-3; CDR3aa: CATSRERPLGGTQYF
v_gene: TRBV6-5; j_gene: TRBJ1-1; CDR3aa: CASSSNRVNTEAFF
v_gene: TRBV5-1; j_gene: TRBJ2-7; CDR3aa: CASSPMFQRDAYEQYF
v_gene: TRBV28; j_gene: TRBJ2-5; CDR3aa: CASSLWVPSQHEETQYF
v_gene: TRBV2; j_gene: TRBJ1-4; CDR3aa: CASSGTSSSGEKLFF
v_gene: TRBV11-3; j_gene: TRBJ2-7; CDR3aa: CASSLSSGGYHEQYF
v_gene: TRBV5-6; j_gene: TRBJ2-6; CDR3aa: CASTFGGGPILSGANVLTF
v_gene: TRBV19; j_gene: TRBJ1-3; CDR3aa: CATGGRTSGNTIYF
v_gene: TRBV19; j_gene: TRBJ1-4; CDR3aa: CASSMGDSRIELFF
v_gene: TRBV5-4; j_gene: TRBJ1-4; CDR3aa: CASSLANGGGDEKLFF
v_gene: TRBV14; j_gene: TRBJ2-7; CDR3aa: CASSHSPSGTEQYF
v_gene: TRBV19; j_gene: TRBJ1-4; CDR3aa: CASSMPGQGKTNEKLFF
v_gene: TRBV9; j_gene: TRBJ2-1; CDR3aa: CASSVAGGPFDEQFF
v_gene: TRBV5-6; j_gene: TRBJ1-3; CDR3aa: CASSFFETLSSGNTIYF
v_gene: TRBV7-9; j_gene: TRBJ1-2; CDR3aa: CASSPMTLNYGYTF
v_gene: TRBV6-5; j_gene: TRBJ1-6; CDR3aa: CASSSTGTGWPLHF
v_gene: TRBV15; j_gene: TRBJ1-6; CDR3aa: CATSREKRGNSPLHF
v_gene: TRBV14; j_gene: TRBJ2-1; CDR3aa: CASSQGLAGNNEQFF
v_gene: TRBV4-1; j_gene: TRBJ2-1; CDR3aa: CASSQFPGTYYNEQFF
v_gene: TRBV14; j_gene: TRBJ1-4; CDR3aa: CASSQTSGTGSGEKLFF
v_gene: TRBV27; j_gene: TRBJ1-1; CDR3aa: CASSLNRNTEAFF
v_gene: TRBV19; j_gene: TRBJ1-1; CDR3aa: CASSIQTGLNTEAFF
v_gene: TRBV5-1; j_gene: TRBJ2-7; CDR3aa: CASSPGPRGTYEQYF
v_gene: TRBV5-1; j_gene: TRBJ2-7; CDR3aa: CASSAKGGSYEQYF
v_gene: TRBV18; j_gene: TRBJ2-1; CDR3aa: CASSPPQTGNPINEQFF
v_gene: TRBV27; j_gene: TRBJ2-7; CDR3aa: CASSSQLGREITEQYF
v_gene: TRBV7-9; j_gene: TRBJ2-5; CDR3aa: CASRKSFQETQYF
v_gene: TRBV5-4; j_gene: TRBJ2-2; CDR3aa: CALKRSENTGELFF
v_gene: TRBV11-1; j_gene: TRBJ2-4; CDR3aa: CASRPGTGDGKNIQYF
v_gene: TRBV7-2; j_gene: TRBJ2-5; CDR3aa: CASSLDGTRDETQYF
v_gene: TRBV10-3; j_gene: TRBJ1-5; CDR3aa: CAIGNSNQPQHF
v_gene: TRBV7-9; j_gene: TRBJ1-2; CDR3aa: CASSARDTGSSFYGYTF
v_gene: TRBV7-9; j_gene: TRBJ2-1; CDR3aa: CASSFTYIGHNEQFF
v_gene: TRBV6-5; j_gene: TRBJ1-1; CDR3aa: CASSYAQTGSTEAFF
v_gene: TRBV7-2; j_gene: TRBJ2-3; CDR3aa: CASSLGLAGALADTQYF
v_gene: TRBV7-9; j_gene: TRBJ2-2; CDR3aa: CASSLALSSGRTGELFF
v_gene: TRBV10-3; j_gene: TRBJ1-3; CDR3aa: CAIRGTSGNTIYF
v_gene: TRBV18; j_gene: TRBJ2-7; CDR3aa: CASSPTGRPAYEQYF
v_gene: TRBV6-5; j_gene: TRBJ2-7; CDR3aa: CASSSHRLAYSYEQYF
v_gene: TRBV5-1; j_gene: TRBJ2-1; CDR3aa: CASSPDTSSYNEQFF